These 17 T cell receptor beta chains were sequenced from one sample in a study of cytotoxic CD8 clonotypes in ibrutinib-treated CLL. This table comes from immunoSEQ multiplex PCR, and its TCRdb copy is limited to in-frame clones, with some not included. The data contain hundreds of thousands of clones, roughly 77% of them seen just once; the ten biggest clones take up 5.9%. The specimen comprised PBMCs, sampled after 12 months of ibrutinib treatment. These receptors were collected from a human donor with chronic lymphocytic leukemia.

The chain is built from TRBV19 and TRBJ1-5; TRBD1 aligns across 7 bases. CDR3 length: 14 amino acids. Germline V CDR1 and CDR2: LNHDA, SQIVND (reference sequence). The V and J ends lost 5 bases and 9 bases, in that order; junction bases with no gene match: 10. As DNA, the CDR3 is TGTGCCAGTAGTTCACAGGACAGGTTTCCGCCCCAGCATTTT. Translation: CASSSQDRFPPQHF. The full variable domain, with the rest looked up from reference TRBV19 and TRBJ1-5, is DGGITQSPKYLFRKEGQNVTLSCEQNLNHDAMYWYRQDPGQGLRLIYYSQIVNDFQKGDIAEGYSVSREKKESFPLTVTSAQKNPTAFYLCASSSQDRFPPQHFGDGTRLSIL.

The chain combines TRBV10-3 with TRBJ2-3, with D possibly being TRBD1 or TRBD2 (6 bases each). Trimming left V 8 bases short and J 2 bases short, with 14 bases between. The CDR3 covers 14 residues. Germline V gives CDR1 ENHRY, CDR2 SYGVKD. CDR3 nucleotide sequence: TGTGCCATCGGACCGGGGGCGGACACAGATACGCAGTATTTT. Residues: CAIGPGADTDTQYF.

J is TRBJ2-3 and V is TRBV5-6; 10 bases fit TRBD2. The V gene end was trimmed by 2 bases and the J gene end by 4 bases; junction bases not matched to a gene: 4. CDR1 is SGHDT and CDR2 is YYEEEE in the germline V gene. The CDR3 runs 15 residues. The DNA for the CDR3 is TGTGCCAGCAGCTTAACTAGCGGGGTCTCAGATACGCAGTATTTT. Its protein product is CASSLTSGVSDTQYF.

The V gene is TRBV4-2, the J gene TRBJ2-5, with TRBD1 identical over 11 bases. The CDR3 is 12 residues long. Germline loops: CDR1 LGHNA, CDR2 YNFKEQ. The J segment lost 7 bases and the V segment lost 8 bases, leaving 3 bases of the junction unmatched. The CDR3 is CASSGQGGTQYF. As DNA, the CDR3 is TGTGCCAGCTCGGGACAGGGGGGGACCCAGTACTTC.

Worth noting for this clone: Distinct nucleotide sequences in the sample also encode this CDR3. The chain uses TRBV11-3 and TRBJ1-1, with unresolved D. The V and J ends lost 5 bases and 3 bases respectively, with 4 bases between them. CDR1 SGHNT and CDR2 YENEEA come from the germline V gene. The CDR3 has 11 amino acids. The chain's CDR3 is CASSRDTEAFF. The CDR3 nucleotides read TGTGCCAGCAGCAGGGACACTGAAGCTTTCTTT.

The gene calls are TRBV7-9 and TRBJ2-7; 10 bases agree with TRBD1. This CDR3 is 15 amino acids long. CDR1 is SEHNR and CDR2 is FQNEAQ in the germline V gene (reference sequence). With V trimmed by 5 bases and J by 2 bases, 6 bases remained unmatched. CDR3 loop: CASSREGQGAYEQYF. For the CDR3, the DNA is TGTGCCAGCAGCCGCGAAGGACAGGGGGCCTACGAGCAGTACTTC.

The sample holds a few counts of this clone. The V gene is TRBV28, the J gene TRBJ1-2, with a tentative D call TRBD1 (6 bases). The germline CDR1 and CDR2 sequences are MDHEN and SYDVKM. The CDR3 contains 14 residues. Trimming stripped 5 bases from V and 8 bases from J, with 18 bases between. This chain's CDR3 is CASSGPTGYDGYTF. Written as DNA, the CDR3 is TGTGCCAGCAGTGGCCCGACAGGCTATGACGGCTACACCTTC.

In this sample, this clone turned up a few times. V is TRBV9 and J is TRBJ2-3; D gene uncertain. CDR1 SGDLS and CDR2 YYNGEE come from the germline V gene. The V gene lost 1 base and the J gene lost 3 bases, with 3 bases spanning the gap. This CDR3 contains 12 residues. The CDR3 loop reads CASSVLTDTQYF. The CDR3 DNA reads TGTGCCAGCAGCGTACTGACAGATACGCAGTATTTT.

This chain joins TRBV19 and TRBJ1-2; D remains unclear. The V end lost 9 bases, the J end lost 3 bases, and 14 bases lay between the germline ends. The CDR3 consists of 13 residues. Per the germline V gene, CDR1 is LNHDA and CDR2 is SQIVND (reference sequence). The CDR3 coding sequence is TGTGCCAGCGACAACCCCGCCCACTATGGCTACACCTTC. Its protein is CASDNPAHYGYTF.

The V and J genes are TRBV25-1 and TRBJ2-7; 14 nucleotides line up with TRBD2. This CDR3 is built from 14 residues. V lost 6 bases to trimming and J lost 5 bases; unmatched junction nucleotides: 3. CDR1 and CDR2 (germline): MGHDK, SYGVNS. CDR3 sequence: CASRGLAGDHEQYF. The CDR3 DNA reads TGTGCCAGCAGGGGACTAGCGGGAGACCACGAGCAGTACTTC.

This clone showed up just a few times. The rearrangement links TRBV5-6 to TRBJ1-5; 7 bases fit TRBD1. CDR1 is SGHDT and CDR2 is YYEEEE in the germline V gene. This CDR3 has 15 residues. With 4 bases clipped from V and 4 bases from J, the junction kept 8 bases outside the gene matches. DNA of the CDR3: TGTGCCAGCAGCCAAATACCGGACAGGAATCAGCCCCAGCATTTT. Translating gives CASSQIPDRNQPQHF. The full variable domain, rest sourced from reference TRBV5-6 and TRBJ1-5, is DAGVTQSPTHLIKTRGQQVTLRCSPKSGHDTVSWYQQALGQGPQFIFQYYEEEERQRGNFPDRFSGHQFPNYSSELNVNALLLGDSALYLCASSQIPDRNQPQHFGDGTRLSIL.

V and J are TRBV27 and TRBJ2-2; TRBD2 matches 15 bases. Germline-derived CDR1 and CDR2 are MNHEY and SMNVEV (reference sequence). The CDR3 sequence is 22 residues long. After removal of 7 bases from V and 4 bases from J, the junction contained 22 bases not matched to a gene. This CDR3 is CASKSRGGSGLAGGGPTGELFF. The CDR3 DNA is TGTGCCAGCAAAAGCCGGGGAGGGTCGGGACTAGCGGGAGGAGGGCCCACCGGGGAGCTGTTTTTT.

The rearrangement uses TRBV9 and TRBJ1-5; TRBD1 is a possible D gene (6 bases). Germline CDR1 reads SGDLS; CDR2 reads YYNGEE. Trimming cost V 4 bases and J 10 bases, with 15 bases left between them. The CDR3 extends over 13 amino acids. The CDR3 bases are TGTGCCAGCAGCCCCGACGGGGGGCCACCCCAGCATTTT. This encodes CASSPDGGPPQHF.

This chain joins TRBV14 and TRBJ2-3; 9 bases match TRBD2. The CDR3 covers 16 residues. CDR1 is SGHDN and CDR2 is FVKESK in the germline V gene. Trimming took 3 bases from V and 3 from J; bases not matched to a gene: 7. The CDR3 spells CASSHRTSVGTDTQYF. For the CDR3, the DNA is TGTGCCAGCAGCCACCGGACTAGCGTAGGGACAGATACGCAGTATTTT.

This chain joins TRBV7-2 and TRBJ1-5; weak D call: TRBD1 (6 bases). V was trimmed by 5 bases and J by 4 bases, leaving 18 bases between them. The germline CDR1 and CDR2 sequences are SGHTA and FQGNSA. The CDR3 runs 16 residues. The CDR3 loop reads CASSPSAGTSNQPQHF. Written as DNA, the CDR3 is TGTGCCAGCAGCCCCTCTGCCGGGACAAGTAATCAGCCCCAGCATTTT.

The V call is TRBV28, the J call TRBJ2-4; tentative D call: TRBD1 (5 bases). Trimming took 7 bases from V and 1 from J, leaving 14 bases between them. The CDR3 has 15 amino acids. Germline loops: CDR1 MDHEN, CDR2 SYDVKM. Here the CDR3 DNA reads TGTGCCAGCACCTCGAGGCAGGGTGCCAAAAACATTCAGTACTTC. It specifies CASTSRQGAKNIQYF.

As concerns this clone: A read error may account for a junction end that differs from germline. The V gene is TRBV19, the J gene TRBJ2-2; D call uncertain. The germline V gene has CDR1 LNHDA and CDR2 SQIVND (reference sequence). The CDR3 has 14 residues. CDR3 in amino acids: CASSIYSYTGELFF. DNA of the CDR3: TGTGCCAGCAGTATATACAGCTACACCGGGGAGCTGTTTTTT.